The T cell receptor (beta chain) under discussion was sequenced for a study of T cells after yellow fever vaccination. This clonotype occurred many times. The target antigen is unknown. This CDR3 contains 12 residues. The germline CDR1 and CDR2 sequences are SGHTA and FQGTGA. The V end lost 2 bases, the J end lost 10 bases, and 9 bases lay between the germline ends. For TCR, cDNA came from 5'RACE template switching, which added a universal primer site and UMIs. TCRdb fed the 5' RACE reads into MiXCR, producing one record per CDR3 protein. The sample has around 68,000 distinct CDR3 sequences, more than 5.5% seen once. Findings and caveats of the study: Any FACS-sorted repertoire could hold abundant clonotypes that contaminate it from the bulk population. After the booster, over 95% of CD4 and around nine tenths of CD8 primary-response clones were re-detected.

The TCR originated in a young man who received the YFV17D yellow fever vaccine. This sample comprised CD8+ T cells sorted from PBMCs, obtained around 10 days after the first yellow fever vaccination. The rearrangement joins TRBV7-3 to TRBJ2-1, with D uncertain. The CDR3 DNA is TGTGCCAGCAGCTTATCAGTTCGCGAGCAGTTCTTC. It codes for CASSLSVREQFF.